Given below is one T cell receptor beta chain in context. Its target is not known. Unique molecular identifiers were used to barcode this TCRbeta library. One entry per CDR3 protein results from TCRdb running MiXCR on the PCR reads. The table includes about 420,000 distinct CDR3 sequences, roughly 15% detected once. The CDR3 length is 14 residues. Per germline, CDR1 DFQATT and CDR2 SNEGSKA (reference sequence). V lost 6 bases and J 6 bases, leaving 17 bases between the germline ends. The sample comes from a study of T-cell reconstitution after alpha-beta-depleted transplantation in children. Points from the study as a whole: Day-60 TCRbeta diversity that was high in some patients was derived from surviving recipient T cells and thymic progenitors. About two months after transplant, alpha-beta T cells reportedly came from several hundred expanded graft clones. Hyperexpanded clones declined; after one year, newly produced T cells mostly supplied diversity.

This receptor was taken from a boy younger than two who had a stem cell transplant for Wiskott-Aldrich syndrome, so the T cells may come from the graft donor. The rearrangement joins TRBV20-1 to TRBJ1-4; D possibly corresponds to TRBD1 (6 bases). The input for sequencing was PBMCs, mostly from graft donor cells, taken 360 days after TCRalphabeta/CD19-depleted stem cell transplant. The CDR3 DNA follows: TGCAGTGCCCCATTCGCACAGGGAGATGAAAAACTGTTTTTT. Translated, it gives CSAPFAQGDEKLFF.